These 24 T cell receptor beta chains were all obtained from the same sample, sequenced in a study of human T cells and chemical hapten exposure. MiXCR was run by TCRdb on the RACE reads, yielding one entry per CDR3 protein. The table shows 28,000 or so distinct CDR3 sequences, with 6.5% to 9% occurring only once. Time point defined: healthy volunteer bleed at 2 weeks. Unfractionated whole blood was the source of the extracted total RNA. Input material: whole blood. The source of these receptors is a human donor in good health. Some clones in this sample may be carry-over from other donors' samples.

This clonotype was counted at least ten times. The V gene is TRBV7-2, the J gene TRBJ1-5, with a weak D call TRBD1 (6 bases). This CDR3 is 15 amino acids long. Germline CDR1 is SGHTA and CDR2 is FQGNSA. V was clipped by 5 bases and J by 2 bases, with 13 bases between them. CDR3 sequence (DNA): TGTGCCAGCAGCCACAACAGGGATGGCAATCAGCCCCAGCATTTT. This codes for CASSHNRDGNQPQHF.

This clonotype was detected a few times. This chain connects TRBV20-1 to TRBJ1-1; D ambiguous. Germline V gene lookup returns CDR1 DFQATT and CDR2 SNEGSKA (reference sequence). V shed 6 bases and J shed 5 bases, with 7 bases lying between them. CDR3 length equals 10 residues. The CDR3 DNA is TGCAGTGCCATACGGACTGAAGCTTTCTTT. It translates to CSAIRTEAFF.

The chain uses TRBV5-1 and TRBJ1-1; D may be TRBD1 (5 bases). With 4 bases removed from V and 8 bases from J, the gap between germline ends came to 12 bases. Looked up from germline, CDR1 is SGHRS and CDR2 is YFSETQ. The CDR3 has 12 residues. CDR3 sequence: CASSIPPGEAFF. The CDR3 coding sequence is TGCGCCAGCAGCATACCCCCAGGGGAAGCTTTCTTT.

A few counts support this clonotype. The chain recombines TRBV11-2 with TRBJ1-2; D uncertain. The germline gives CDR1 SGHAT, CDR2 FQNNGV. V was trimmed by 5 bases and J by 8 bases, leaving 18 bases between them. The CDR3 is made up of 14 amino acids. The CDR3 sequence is CASSLSRMGDGYTF. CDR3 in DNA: TGTGCCAGCAGCCTAAGTCGCATGGGTGACGGCTACACCTTC.

The CDR3 loop reads CSARVGGDRGSNSPLHF. The CDR3 DNA is TGCAGTGCTAGAGTGGGTGGGGACAGGGGTTCCAATTCACCCCTCCACTTT. This chain joins TRBV20-1 and TRBJ1-6; TRBD1 agrees at 10 bases. This CDR3 is 17 amino acids long. V trimming: 1 base; J trimming: 7 bases; junction bases outside the gene matches: 10. Germline V lookup: CDR1 DFQATT, CDR2 SNEGSKA (reference sequence).

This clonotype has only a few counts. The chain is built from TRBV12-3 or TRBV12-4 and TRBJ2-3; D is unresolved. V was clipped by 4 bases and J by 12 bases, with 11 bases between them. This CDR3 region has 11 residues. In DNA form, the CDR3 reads TGTGCCAGCAGTTGCGGTCCCAGCCAGTATTTT. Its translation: CASSCGPSQYF.

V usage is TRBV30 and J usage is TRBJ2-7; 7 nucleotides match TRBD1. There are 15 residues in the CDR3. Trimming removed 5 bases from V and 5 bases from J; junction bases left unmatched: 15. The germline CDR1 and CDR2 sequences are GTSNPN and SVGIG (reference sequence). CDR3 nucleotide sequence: TGTGCCTGGGCCCCTGGGACAGTGCCCGGGCACGAGCAGTACTTC. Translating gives CAWAPGTVPGHEQYF. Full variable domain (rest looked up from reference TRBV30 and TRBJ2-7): SQTIHQWPATLVQPVGSPLSLECTVEGTSNPNLYWYRQAAGRGLQLLFYSVGIGQISSEVPQNLSASRPQDRQFILSSKKLLLSDSGFYLCAWAPGTVPGHEQYFGPGTRLTVT.

The CDR3 sequence: CASSQGSGNADEQYF. CDR3 coding DNA: TGCGCCAGCAGCCAGGGATCAGGTAATGCGGACGAGCAGTACTTC. This rearrangement joins TRBV4-1 to TRBJ2-7; no clear D gene. This CDR3 has 15 residues. V lost 3 bases and J 5 bases, leaving 17 bases between the germline ends. Germline V gene lookup returns CDR1 MGHRA and CDR2 YSYEKL.

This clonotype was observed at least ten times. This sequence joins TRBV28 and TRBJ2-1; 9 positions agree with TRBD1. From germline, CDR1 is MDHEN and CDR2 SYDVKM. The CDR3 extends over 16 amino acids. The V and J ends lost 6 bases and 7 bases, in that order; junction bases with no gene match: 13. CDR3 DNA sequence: TGTGCCAGCAGCCCCCCCGGGACAGGGATAATGAATGAGCAGTTCTTC. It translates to CASSPPGTGIMNEQFF.

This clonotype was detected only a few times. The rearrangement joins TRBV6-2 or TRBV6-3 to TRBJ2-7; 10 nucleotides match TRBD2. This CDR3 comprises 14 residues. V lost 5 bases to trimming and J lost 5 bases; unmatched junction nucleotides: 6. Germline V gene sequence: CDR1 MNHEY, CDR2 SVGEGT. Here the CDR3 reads CASSPRLAGDEQYF. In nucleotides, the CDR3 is TGTGCCAGCAGTCCACGGCTAGCGGGAGACGAGCAGTACTTC.

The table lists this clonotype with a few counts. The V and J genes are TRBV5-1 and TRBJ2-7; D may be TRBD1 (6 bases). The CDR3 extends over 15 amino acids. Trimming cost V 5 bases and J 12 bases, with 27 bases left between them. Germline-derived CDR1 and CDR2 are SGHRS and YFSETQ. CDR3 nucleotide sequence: TGCGCCAGCAGTCCAGACACCGGGACAATCCTTCGCGGGTACTTC. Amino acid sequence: CASSPDTGTILRGYF.

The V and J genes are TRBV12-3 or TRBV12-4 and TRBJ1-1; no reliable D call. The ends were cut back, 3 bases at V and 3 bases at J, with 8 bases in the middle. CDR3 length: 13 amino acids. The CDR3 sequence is CASSFSADTEAFF. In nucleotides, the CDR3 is TGTGCCAGCAGTTTTTCGGCGGACACTGAAGCTTTCTTT.

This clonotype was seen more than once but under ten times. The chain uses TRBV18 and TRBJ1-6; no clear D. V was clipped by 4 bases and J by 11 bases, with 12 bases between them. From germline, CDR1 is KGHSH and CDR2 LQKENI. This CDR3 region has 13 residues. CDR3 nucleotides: TGTGCCAGCTCACAAGAAAACAGAACACCCCTCCACTTT. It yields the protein CASSQENRTPLHF.

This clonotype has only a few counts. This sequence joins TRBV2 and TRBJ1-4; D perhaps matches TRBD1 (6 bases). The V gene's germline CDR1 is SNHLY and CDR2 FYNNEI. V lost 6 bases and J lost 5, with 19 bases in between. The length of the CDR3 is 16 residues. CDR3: CASSPGAGRENEKLFF. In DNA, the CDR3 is TGTGCCAGCAGCCCGGGGGCTGGTCGAGAGAATGAAAAACTGTTTTTT.

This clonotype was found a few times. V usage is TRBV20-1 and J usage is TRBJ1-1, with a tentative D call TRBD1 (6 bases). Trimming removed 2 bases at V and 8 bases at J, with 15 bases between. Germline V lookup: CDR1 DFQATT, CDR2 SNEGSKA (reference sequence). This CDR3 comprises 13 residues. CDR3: CSARSGATGEAFF. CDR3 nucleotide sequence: TGCAGTGCTAGATCCGGAGCTACAGGGGAAGCTTTCTTT.

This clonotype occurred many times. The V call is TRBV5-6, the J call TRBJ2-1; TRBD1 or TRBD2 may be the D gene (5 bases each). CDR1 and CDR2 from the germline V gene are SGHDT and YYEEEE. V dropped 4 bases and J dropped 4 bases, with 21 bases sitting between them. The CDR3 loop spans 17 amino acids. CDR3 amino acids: CASSAGAVAIRYNEQFF. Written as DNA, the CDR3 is TGTGCCAGCAGCGCCGGGGCTGTAGCGATAAGATACAATGAGCAGTTCTTC.

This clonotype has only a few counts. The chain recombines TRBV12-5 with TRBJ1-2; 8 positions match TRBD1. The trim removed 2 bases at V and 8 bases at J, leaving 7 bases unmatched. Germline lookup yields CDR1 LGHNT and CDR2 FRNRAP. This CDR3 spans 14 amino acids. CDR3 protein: CASGLIAAGGGYTF. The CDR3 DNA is TGTGCTAGTGGTTTGATAGCGGCAGGGGGCGGCTACACCTTC. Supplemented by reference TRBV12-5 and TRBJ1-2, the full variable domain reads DARVTQTPRHKVTEMGQEVTMRCQPILGHNTVFWYRQTMMQGLELLAYFRNRAPLDDSGMPKDRFSAEMPDATLATLKIQPSEPRDSAVYFCASGLIAAGGGYTFGSGTRLTVV.

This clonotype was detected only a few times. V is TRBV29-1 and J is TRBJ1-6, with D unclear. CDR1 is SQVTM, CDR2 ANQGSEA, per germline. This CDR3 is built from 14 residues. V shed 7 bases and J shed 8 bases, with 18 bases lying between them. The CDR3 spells CSASDYGWDSPLHF. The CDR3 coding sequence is TGCAGCGCCTCCGACTACGGCTGGGATTCACCCCTCCACTTT.

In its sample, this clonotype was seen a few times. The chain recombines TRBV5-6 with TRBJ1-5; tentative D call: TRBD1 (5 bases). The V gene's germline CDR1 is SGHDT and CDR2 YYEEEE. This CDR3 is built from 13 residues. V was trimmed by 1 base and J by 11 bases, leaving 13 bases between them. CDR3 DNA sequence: TGTGCCAGCAGCTTGTCAGGGACCCCTGCCCAGCATTTT. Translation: CASSLSGTPAQHF.

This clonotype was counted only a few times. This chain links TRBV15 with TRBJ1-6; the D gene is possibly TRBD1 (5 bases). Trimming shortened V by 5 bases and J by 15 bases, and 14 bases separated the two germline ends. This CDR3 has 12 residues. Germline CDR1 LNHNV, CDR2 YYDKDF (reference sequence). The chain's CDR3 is CATSALAGVLHF. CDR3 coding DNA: TGTGCCACCAGCGCATTAGCGGGGGTCCTCCACTTT. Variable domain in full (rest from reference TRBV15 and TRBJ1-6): DAMVIQNPRYQVTQFGKPVTLSCSQTLNHNVMYWYQQKSSQAPKLLFHYYDKDFNNEADTPDNFQSRRPNTSFCFLDIRSPGLGDTAMYLCATSALAGVLHFGNGTRLTVT.

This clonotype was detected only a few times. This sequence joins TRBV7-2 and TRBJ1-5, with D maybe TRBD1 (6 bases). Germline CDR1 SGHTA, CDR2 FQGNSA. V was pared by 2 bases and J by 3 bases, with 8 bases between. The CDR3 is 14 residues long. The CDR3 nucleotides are TGTGCCAGCAGCTTATCAGGGGCCAATCAGCCCCAGCATTTT. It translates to CASSLSGANQPQHF. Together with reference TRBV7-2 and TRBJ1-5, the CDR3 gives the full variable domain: GAGVSQSPSNKVTEKGKDVELRCDPISGHTALYWYRQSLGQGLEFLIYFQGNSAPDKSGLPSDRFSAERTGGSVSTLTIQRTQQEDSAVYLCASSLSGANQPQHFGDGTRLSIL.

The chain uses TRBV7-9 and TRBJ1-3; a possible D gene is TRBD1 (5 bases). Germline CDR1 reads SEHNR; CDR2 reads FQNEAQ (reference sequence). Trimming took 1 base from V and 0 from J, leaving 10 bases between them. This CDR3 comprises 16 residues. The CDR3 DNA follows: TGTGCCAGCAGCTTAGTCCTAAGGGGCTCTGGAAACACCATATATTTT. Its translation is CASSLVLRGSGNTIYF.

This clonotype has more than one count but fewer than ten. The DNA of the CDR3 is TGTGCCAGCAGCCCCCCCGAGACTTACTTATTACATACGCAGTATTTT. Its translation: CASSPPETYLLHTQYF. The chain uses TRBV5-6 and TRBJ2-3; D is uncertain. Trimming removed 4 bases from V and 7 bases from J, with 22 bases in between. The CDR3 extends over 16 amino acids. Germline lookup yields CDR1 SGHDT and CDR2 YYEEEE.

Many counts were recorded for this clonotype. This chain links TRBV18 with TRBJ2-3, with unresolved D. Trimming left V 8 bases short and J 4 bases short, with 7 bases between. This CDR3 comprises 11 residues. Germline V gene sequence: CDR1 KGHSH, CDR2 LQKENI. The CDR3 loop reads CASRNPDTQYF. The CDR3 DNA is TGTGCCAGCCGAAACCCAGATACGCAGTATTTT. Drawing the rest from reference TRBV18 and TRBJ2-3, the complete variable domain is NAGVMQNPRHLVRRRGQEARLRCSPMKGHSHVYWYRQLPEEGLKFMVYLQKENIIDESGMPKERFSAEFPKEGPSILRIQQVVRGDSAAYFCASRNPDTQYFGPGTRLTVL.